These 2 T cell receptor beta chains were all obtained from the same sample, sequenced in a study of T cells in Graves' hyperthyroidism and ophthalmopathy. Amplified regions were TCR beta CDR3 sequences from RNA transcripts. Researchers ran a first-round RT-PCR on the TCR CDR3 using the HTBI primer set. In TCRdb, the multiplex PCR reads were re-called with MiXCR into one record per CDR3 protein. This table holds a few hundred thousand distinct CDR3 sequences, approximately 18% found once. The sequenced material came from blood. These receptors originate from a woman aged 40 to 50 with Graves' ophthalmopathy.

This clonotype has at least ten counts. This chain links TRBV11-2 with TRBJ2-7, with TRBD2 identical over 11 bases. V gave up 6 bases and J gave up 3 bases; unmatched junction bases: 13. The CDR3 contains 17 residues. Germline V gene data show CDR1 as SGHAT and CDR2 as FQNNGV. The CDR3 DNA reads as TGTGCCAGCAGGACTAATAGCGGGAGGGCCAACGGCTACGAGCAGTACTTC. Translation: CASRTNSGRANGYEQYF.

Ten or more counts support this clonotype. The chain joins TRBV27 to TRBJ2-2; 7 bases match TRBD1. V lost 2 bases to trimming and J lost 7 bases; unmatched junction nucleotides: 4. CDR1 is MNHEY and CDR2 is SMNVEV in the germline V gene (reference sequence). The CDR3 covers 14 residues. CDR3 coding DNA: TGTGCCAGCAGTTTAAGAGGGGGCGGCGGGGAGCTGTTTTTT. Its translation: CASSLRGGGGELFF.